Below are 3 T cell receptor beta chains sequenced from a single sample in a study of T cell responses to AZD1222 COVID-19 vaccine. Generated by immunoSEQ multiplex PCR, the TCRdb table keeps only in-frame clones and is missing some. This table has about 130,000 clones, 75% to 95% appearing once. The sample in question was peripheral blood, obtained on day 0 of AZD1222 vaccination. These receptor sequences come from an adult in good health.

V usage is TRBV29-1 and J usage is TRBJ1-1; no reliable D call. The CDR3 extends over 10 amino acids. Germline-derived CDR1 and CDR2 are SQVTM and ANQGSEA. V lost 8 bases and J 1 base, leaving 5 bases between the germline ends. CDR3 region: CSSGNTEAFF. Written as DNA, the CDR3 is TGCAGCTCCGGGAACACTGAAGCTTTCTTT.

The gene calls are TRBV27 and TRBJ2-7, with 7 bases aligning to TRBD1. This CDR3 is built from 13 residues. From germline, CDR1 is MNHEY and CDR2 SMNVEV (reference sequence). V was pared by 6 bases and J by 2 bases, with 4 bases of the junction left unmatched. As DNA, the CDR3 is TGTGCCAGCAGAGGGGGCAGACCCTACGAGCAGTACTTC. Translated, it gives CASRGGRPYEQYF.

V usage is TRBV27 and J usage is TRBJ1-2; tentative D call: TRBD1 (6 bases). The CDR3 contains 15 residues. Trimming shortened V by 5 bases and J by 3 bases, and 16 bases separated the two germline ends. Germline V gives CDR1 MNHEY, CDR2 SMNVEV (reference sequence). This chain's CDR3 is CASSTIGGRDYGYTF. The CDR3 nucleotides are TGTGCCAGCAGTACCATCGGGGGCCGGGACTATGGCTACACCTTC.